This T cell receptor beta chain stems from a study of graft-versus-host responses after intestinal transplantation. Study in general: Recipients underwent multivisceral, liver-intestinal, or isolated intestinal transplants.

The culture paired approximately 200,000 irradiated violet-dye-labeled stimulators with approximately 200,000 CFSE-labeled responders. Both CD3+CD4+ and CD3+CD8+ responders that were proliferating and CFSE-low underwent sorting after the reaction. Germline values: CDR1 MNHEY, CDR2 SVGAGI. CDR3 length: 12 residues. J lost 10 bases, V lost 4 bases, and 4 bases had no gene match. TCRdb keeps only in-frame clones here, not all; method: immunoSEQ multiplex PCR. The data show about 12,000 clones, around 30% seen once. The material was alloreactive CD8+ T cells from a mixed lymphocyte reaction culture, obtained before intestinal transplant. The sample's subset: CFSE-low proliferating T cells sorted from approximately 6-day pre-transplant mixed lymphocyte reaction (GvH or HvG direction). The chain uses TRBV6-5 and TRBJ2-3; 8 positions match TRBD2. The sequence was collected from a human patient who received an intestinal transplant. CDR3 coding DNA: TGTGCCAGCAGTTTCGGGACTAGGGCGCAGTATTTT. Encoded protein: CASSFGTRAQYF.